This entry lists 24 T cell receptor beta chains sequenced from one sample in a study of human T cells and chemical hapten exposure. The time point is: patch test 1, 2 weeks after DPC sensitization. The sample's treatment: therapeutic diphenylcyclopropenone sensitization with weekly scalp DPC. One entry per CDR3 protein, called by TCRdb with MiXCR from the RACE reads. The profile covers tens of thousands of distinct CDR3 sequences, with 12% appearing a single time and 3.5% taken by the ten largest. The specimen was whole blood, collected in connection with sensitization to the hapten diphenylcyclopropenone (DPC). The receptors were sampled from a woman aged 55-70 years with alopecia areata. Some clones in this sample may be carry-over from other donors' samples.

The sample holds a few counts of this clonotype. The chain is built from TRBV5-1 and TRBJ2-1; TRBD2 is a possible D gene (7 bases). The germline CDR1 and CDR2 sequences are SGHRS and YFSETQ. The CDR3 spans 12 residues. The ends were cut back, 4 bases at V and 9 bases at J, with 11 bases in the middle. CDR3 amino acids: CASSPRGAEQFF. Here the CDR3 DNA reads TGCGCCAGCAGCCCCCGGGGGGCTGAGCAGTTCTTC.

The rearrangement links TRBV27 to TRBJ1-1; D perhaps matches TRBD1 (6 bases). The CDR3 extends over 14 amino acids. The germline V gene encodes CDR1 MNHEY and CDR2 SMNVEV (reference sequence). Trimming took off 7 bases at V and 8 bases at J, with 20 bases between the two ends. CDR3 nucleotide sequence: TGTGCCAGCAAACGGACAGATACGAACGACGAAGCTTTCTTT. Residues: CASKRTDTNDEAFF.

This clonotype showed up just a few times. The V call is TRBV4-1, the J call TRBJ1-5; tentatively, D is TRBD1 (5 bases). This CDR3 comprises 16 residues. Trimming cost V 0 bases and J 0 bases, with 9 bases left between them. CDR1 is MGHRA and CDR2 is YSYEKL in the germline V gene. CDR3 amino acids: CASSQEGPVSNQPQHF. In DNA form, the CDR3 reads TGCGCCAGCAGCCAAGAGGGACCCGTTAGCAATCAGCCCCAGCATTTT.

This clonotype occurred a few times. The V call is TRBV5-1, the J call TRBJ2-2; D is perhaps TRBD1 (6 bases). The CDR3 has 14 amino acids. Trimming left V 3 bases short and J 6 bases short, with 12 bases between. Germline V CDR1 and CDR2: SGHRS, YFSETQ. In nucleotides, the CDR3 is TGCGCCAGCAGCTCGCAGGGGACCGCCGGGGAGCTGTTTTTT. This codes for CASSSQGTAGELFF.

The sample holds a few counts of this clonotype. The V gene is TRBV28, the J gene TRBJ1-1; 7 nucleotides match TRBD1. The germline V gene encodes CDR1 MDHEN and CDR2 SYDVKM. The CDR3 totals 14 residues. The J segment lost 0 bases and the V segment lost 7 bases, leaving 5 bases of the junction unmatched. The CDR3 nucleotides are TGTGCCAGCATACCGGGACAGATGAACACTGAAGCTTTCTTT. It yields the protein CASIPGQMNTEAFF.

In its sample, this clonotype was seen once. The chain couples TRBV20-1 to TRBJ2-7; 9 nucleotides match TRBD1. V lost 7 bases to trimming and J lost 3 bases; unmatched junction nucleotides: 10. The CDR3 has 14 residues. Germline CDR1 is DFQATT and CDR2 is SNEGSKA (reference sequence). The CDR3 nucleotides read TGCAGTGTTCACCAGACAGGGGGAGGCTACGAGCAGTACTTC. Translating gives CSVHQTGGGYEQYF.

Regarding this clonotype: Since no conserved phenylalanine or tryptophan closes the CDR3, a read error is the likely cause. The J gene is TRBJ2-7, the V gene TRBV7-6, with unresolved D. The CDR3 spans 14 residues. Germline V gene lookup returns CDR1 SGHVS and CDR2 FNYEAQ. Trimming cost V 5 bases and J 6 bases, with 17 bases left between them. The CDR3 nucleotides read TGTGCCAGCAGCCCTACGGCCCTGACGGGCGAGCAGTACTCC. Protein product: CASSPTALTGEQYS.

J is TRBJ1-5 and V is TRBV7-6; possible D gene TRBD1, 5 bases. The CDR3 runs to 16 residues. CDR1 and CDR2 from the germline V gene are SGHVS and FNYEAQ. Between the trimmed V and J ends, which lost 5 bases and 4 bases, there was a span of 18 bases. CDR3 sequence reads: CASSPTAQGLNQPQHF. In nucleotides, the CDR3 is TGTGCCAGCAGCCCCACAGCTCAGGGATTAAATCAGCCCCAGCATTTT.

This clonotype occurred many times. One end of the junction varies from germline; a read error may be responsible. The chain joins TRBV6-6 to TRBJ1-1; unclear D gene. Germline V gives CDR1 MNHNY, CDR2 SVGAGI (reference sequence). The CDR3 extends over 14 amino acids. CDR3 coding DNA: TGTGTCAGCAGTTACATCTGGATGAACACTGAAGCTTTCTTT. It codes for CVSSYIWMNTEAFF.

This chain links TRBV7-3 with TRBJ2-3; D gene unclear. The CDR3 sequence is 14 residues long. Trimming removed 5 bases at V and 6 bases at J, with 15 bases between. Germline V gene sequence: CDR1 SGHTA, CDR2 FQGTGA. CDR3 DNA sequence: TGTGCCAGCAGCAAAAGGGCAGGATCGGATACGCAGTATTTT. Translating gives CASSKRAGSDTQYF. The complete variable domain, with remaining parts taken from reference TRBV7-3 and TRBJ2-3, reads GAGVSQTPSNKVTEKGKYVELRCDPISGHTALYWYRQSLGQGPEFLIYFQGTGAADDSGLPNDRFFAVRPEGSVSTLKIQRTERGDSAVYLCASSKRAGSDTQYFGPGTRLTVL.

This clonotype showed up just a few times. The CDR3 loop reads CSTDQGQDYGYTF. The CDR3 nucleotides read TGCAGTACCGACCAGGGGCAAGACTATGGCTACACCTTC. This sequence joins TRBV20-1 and TRBJ1-2, with a tentative D call TRBD1 (6 bases). This CDR3 is 13 amino acids long. V was shortened by 8 bases and J by 3 bases, with 16 bases between the two germline ends. Germline V gene data show CDR1 as DFQATT and CDR2 as SNEGSKA (reference sequence).

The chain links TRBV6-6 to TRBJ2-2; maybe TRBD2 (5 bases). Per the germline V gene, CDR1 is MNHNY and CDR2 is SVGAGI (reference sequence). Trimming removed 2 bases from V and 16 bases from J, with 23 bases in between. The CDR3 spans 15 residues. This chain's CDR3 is CASSYASWATGKPFF. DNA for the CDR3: TGTGCCAGCAGTTACGCCTCCTGGGCTACCGGGAAGCCGTTTTTT.

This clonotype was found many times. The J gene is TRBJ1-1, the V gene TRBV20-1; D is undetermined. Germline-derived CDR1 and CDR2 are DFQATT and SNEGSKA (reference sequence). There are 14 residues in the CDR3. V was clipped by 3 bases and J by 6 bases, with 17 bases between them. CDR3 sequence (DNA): TGCAGTGCTAGTATGAGGAGAATAACAGCTGAAGCTTTCTTT. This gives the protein CSASMRRITAEAFF.

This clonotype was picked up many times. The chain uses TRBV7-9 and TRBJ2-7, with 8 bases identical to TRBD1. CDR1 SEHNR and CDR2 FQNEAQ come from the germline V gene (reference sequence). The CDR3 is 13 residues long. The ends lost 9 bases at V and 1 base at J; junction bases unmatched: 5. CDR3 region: CASQTGASYEQYF. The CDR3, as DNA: TGTGCCAGTCAGACAGGGGCGTCCTACGAGCAGTACTTC.

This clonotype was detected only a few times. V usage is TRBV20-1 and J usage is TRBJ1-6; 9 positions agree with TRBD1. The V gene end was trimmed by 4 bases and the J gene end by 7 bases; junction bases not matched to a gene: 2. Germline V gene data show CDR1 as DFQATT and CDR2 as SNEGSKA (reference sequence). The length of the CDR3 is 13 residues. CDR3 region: CSAIGQGNSPLHF. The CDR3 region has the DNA TGCAGTGCTATCGGACAGGGGAATTCACCCCTCCACTTT.

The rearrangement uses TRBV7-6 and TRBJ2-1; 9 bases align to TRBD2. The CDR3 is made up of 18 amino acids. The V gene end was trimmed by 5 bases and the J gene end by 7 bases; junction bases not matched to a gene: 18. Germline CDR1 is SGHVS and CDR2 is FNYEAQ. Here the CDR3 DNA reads TGTGCCAGCAGCCCACAAGGGGGTAGCGGGGGAGGAGGAAATGAGCAGTTCTTC. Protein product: CASSPQGGSGGGGNEQFF.

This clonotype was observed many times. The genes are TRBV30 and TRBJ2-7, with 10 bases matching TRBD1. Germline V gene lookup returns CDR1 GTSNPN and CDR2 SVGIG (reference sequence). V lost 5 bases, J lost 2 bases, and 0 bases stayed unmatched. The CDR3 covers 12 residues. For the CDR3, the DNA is TGTGCCTGGGACAGGGGGCCCTACGAGCAGTACTTC. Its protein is CAWDRGPYEQYF.

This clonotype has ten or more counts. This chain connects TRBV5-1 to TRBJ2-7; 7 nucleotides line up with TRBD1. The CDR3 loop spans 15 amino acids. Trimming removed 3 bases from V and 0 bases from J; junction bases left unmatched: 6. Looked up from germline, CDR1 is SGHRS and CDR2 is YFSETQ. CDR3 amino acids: CASSWGQTTSYEQYF. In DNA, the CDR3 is TGCGCCAGCAGCTGGGGACAGACCACCTCCTACGAGCAGTACTTC.

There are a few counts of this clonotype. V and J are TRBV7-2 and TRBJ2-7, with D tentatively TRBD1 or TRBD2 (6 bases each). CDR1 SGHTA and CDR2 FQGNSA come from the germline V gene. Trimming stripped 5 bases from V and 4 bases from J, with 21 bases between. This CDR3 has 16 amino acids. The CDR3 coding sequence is TGTGCCAGCAGCGCCTCCCCGGTGACAGGAGGGTACGAGCAGTACTTC. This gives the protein CASSASPVTGGYEQYF.

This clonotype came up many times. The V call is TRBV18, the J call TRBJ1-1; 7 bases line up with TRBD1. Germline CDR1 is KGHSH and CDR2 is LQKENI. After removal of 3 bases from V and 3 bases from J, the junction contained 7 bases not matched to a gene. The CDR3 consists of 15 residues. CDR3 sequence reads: CASSPYRGGYTEAFF. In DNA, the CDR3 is TGTGCCAGCTCACCTTACAGGGGAGGATACACTGAAGCTTTCTTT.

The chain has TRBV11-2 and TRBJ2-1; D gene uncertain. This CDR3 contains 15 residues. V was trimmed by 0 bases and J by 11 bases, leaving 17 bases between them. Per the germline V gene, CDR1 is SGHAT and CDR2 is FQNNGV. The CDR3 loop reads CASSLDVDGTIKQFF. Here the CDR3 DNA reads TGTGCCAGCAGCTTAGATGTAGACGGAACCATTAAGCAGTTCTTC.

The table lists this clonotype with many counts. Written as DNA, the CDR3 is TGTGCCAGCAGTTACTCAGGGTCCCAGCCCTACGAGCAGTACTTC. Its protein is CASSYSGSQPYEQYF. The V and J genes are TRBV6-6 and TRBJ2-7; D gene ambiguous. V lost 0 bases to trimming and J lost 2 bases, with 11 bases between them. The CDR3 sequence is 15 residues long. Per germline, CDR1 MNHNY and CDR2 SVGAGI (reference sequence).

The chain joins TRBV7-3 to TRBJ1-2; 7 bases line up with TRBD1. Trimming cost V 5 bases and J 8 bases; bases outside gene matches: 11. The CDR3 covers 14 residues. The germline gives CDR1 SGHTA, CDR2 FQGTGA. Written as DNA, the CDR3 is TGTGCCAGCAGCCCACGACAGGGTTTGGGCGGCTACACCTTC. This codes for CASSPRQGLGGYTF.

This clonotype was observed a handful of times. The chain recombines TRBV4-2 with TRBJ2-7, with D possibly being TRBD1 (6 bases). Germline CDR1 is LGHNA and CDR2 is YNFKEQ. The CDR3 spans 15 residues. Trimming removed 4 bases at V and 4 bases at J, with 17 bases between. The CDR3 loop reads CASSPIRDTLYEQYF. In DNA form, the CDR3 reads TGTGCCAGCAGCCCAATCCGGGACACACTTTACGAGCAGTACTTC.